Following are 15 T cell receptor beta chains from one sample sequenced in a study of blood T cell repertoires in COVID-19. Profiling relied on immunoSEQ multiplex PCR, and the TCRdb table lists in-frame clones only, not all of them. The sample has about 100,000 clones, 70% to 90% seen once; the top ten hold about 6%. The source material was peripheral blood. All receptors come from a woman aged 55-75 years with acute or convalescent COVID-19.

The gene calls are TRBV29-1 and TRBJ1-1; D is possibly TRBD1 (6 bases). CDR1 is SQVTM and CDR2 is ANQGSEA in the germline V gene. With 4 bases removed from V and 2 bases from J, the gap between germline ends came to 14 bases. The CDR3 covers 14 residues. The CDR3 nucleotides read TGCAGCGTTGTCGCACACAGGGCCAACACTGAAGCTTTCTTT. It codes for CSVVAHRANTEAFF.

This chain uses TRBV7-2 with TRBJ1-6, with D unresolved. There are 14 residues in the CDR3. The ends were cut back, 6 bases at V and 0 bases at J, with 6 bases in the middle. Germline CDR1 is SGHTA and CDR2 is FQGNSA. The CDR3 protein is CASRKSSYNSPLHF. CDR3 in DNA: TGTGCCAGCAGGAAGAGCTCCTATAATTCACCCCTCCACTTT.

The chain recombines TRBV30 with TRBJ2-3; tentatively, D is TRBD2 (5 bases). The CDR3 extends over 11 amino acids. The germline V and J ends were trimmed by 3 bases and 5 bases, with 6 bases remaining between them. The V gene's germline CDR1 is GTSNPN and CDR2 SVGIG (reference sequence). The CDR3: CAWRGRDTQYF. In nucleotides, the CDR3 is TGTGCCTGGAGAGGGAGAGATACGCAGTATTTT.

The chain carries TRBV5-1 and TRBJ1-6; no firm D call. There are 16 residues in the CDR3. With 0 bases removed from V and 5 bases from J, the gap between germline ends came to 12 bases. Germline V CDR1 and CDR2: SGHRS, YFSETQ. CDR3 nucleotides: TGCGCCAGCAGCTTGGCCGGACTCGGTAATAATTCACCCCTCCACTTT. Protein: CASSLAGLGNNSPLHF.

The rearrangement links TRBV4-2 to TRBJ2-7; possibly TRBD2 for D (5 bases). The CDR3 sequence is 16 residues long. V was clipped by 0 bases and J by 3 bases, with 15 bases between them. Germline lookup yields CDR1 LGHNA and CDR2 YNFKEQ. As DNA, the CDR3 is TGTGCCAGCAGCCAAGACGCCTTTGGGAGAGACTACGAGCAGTACTTC. Amino acid sequence: CASSQDAFGRDYEQYF.

The chain recombines TRBV30 with TRBJ1-1; tentative D call: TRBD1 (5 bases). From germline, CDR1 is GTSNPN and CDR2 SVGIG (reference sequence). V was cut by 0 bases and J by 0 bases, with 11 bases left in between. This CDR3 has 15 amino acids. The CDR3 loop is CAWSVRGHLNTEAFF. The CDR3 DNA sequence: TGTGCCTGGAGTGTACGAGGACACTTGAACACTGAAGCTTTCTTT.

CDR3 DNA: TGCAGCGTCACAGGCGATAGCACAGATACGCAGTATTTT. As protein: CSVTGDSTDTQYF. This rearrangement joins TRBV29-1 to TRBJ2-3; a possible D gene is TRBD1 (5 bases). V dropped 6 bases and J dropped 0 bases, with 10 bases sitting between them. The V gene's germline CDR1 is SQVTM and CDR2 ANQGSEA. CDR3 size: 13 residues.

The genes are TRBV19 and TRBJ2-7, with D perhaps matching TRBD2 (6 bases). There are 14 residues in the CDR3. The germline V gene has CDR1 LNHDA and CDR2 SQIVND (reference sequence). Trimming removed 6 bases at V and 2 bases at J, with 14 bases between. This CDR3 is CASSHHLATYEQYF. The CDR3 DNA sequence: TGTGCCAGTAGCCATCATCTAGCGACCTACGAGCAGTACTTC.

This clone has only one observation. V gene TRBV9 combines with J gene TRBJ2-1; possible D gene TRBD2, 6 bases. In germline, CDR1 is SGDLS, CDR2 YYNGEE. This CDR3 has 17 amino acids. Trimming shortened V by 0 bases and J by 0 bases, and 13 bases separated the two germline ends. The CDR3 nucleotides read TGTGCCAGCAGCGTAGGTTCCGGGAGTCACTCCTACAATGAGCAGTTCTTC. Translating it yields CASSVGSGSHSYNEQFF.

The rearrangement joins TRBV7-2 to TRBJ2-2, with no clear D. V lost 1 base, J lost 6 bases, and 12 bases lay in between. Germline assignment: CDR1 SGHTA and CDR2 FQGNSA. This CDR3 region has 15 residues. The CDR3: CASSLDVANAGELFF. CDR3 DNA: TGTGCCAGCAGCTTAGATGTAGCCAACGCCGGGGAGCTGTTTTTT.

V is TRBV5-4 and J is TRBJ1-5; D is unresolved. Germline lookup yields CDR1 SGHNT and CDR2 YYREEE (reference sequence). This CDR3 has 13 residues. Trimming left V 4 bases short and J 9 bases short, with 14 bases between. This CDR3 is CASSREREGPQHF. CDR3 nucleotides: TGTGCCAGCAGCCGGGAGAGGGAAGGGCCCCAGCATTTT.

The chain joins TRBV28 to TRBJ2-7; TRBD1 aligns across 8 bases. The germline gives CDR1 MDHEN, CDR2 SYDVKM. This CDR3 has 16 amino acids. Unmatched junction bases numbered 8, after V lost 3 bases and J lost 1 base. The CDR3 DNA sequence: TGTGCCAGCAGTTTGGGGGTGACAGGGGTTTCCTACGAGCAGTACTTC. It codes for CASSLGVTGVSYEQYF.

The rearrangement joins TRBV28 to TRBJ1-5; D uncertain. The V end lost 3 bases, the J end lost 2 bases, and 5 bases lay between the germline ends. Germline values: CDR1 MDHEN, CDR2 SYDVKM. The CDR3 consists of 13 residues. CDR3 region: CASSFQGNQPQHF. The CDR3 bases are TGTGCCAGCAGTTTCCAGGGCAATCAGCCCCAGCATTTT. Variable domain in full (rest from reference TRBV28 and TRBJ1-5): DVKVTQSSRYLVKRTGEKVFLECVQDMDHENMFWYRQDPGLGLRLIYFSYDVKMKEKGDIPEGYSVSREKKERFSLILESASTNQTSMYLCASSFQGNQPQHFGDGTRLSIL.

The CDR3 region has the DNA TGTGCCAGCAGCTTAGCAAAAGGGGACTACACTGAAGCTTTCTTT. It encodes CASSLAKGDYTEAFF. This rearrangement joins TRBV7-9 to TRBJ1-1, with D perhaps TRBD1 (5 bases). Trimming took off 0 bases at V and 3 bases at J, with 11 bases between the two ends. The CDR3 sequence is 15 residues long. Germline CDR1 reads SEHNR; CDR2 reads FQNEAQ (reference sequence). The full variable domain, with the rest looked up from reference TRBV7-9 and TRBJ1-1, is DTGVSQNPRHKITKRGQNVTFRCDPISEHNRLYWYRQTLGQGPEFLTYFQNEAQLEKSRLLSDRFSAERPKGSFSTLEIQRTEQGDSAMYLCASSLAKGDYTEAFFGQGTRLTVV.

This clone has just a few counts. J is TRBJ1-2 and V is TRBV27, with D possibly being TRBD1 (6 bases). With 4 bases removed from V and 7 bases from J, the gap between germline ends came to 13 bases. This CDR3 is built from 13 residues. Germline-derived CDR1 and CDR2 are MNHEY and SMNVEV (reference sequence). Written as DNA, the CDR3 is TGTGCCAGCAGTTCTACAACAGGGTTTGGCTACACCTTC. Protein: CASSSTTGFGYTF.